The 28 T cell receptor beta chains given below trace back to one sample, sequenced in a study of tumor and adjacent non-tumor tissue in lung cancer (dated by TCRdb to 2016 to 2019). The library relied on multiplex PCR. Instrument on record: Illumina HiSeq 2500. TCRbeta libraries were constructed through three rounds of nested PCR with primers (Table S4) according to protocols modified from ARM-PCR. TCRdb itself trimmed the public reads at Q25 with fastp, ran MiXCR and retained productive beta chains. Rows with a matching CDR3 protein are joined into one entry that keeps the most common DNA and genes. The sample profile shows roughly 150,000 distinct CDR3 sequences; 60% to 70% of them were found once. The top ten clonotypes cover about 20% of the sample. RNA was isolated from bulk, unsorted tissue, and RNA quality was assessed with a NanoDrop ND-1000 and an Agilent 2100. Sequenced: lung tumor tissue. The source of these receptors is a man aged 55 to 70 with small cell lung cancer.

Concerning this clonotype: Germline is not matched at one junction end, which may reflect a read error. The chain couples TRBV30 to TRBJ2-3; no clear D. The CDR3 spans 11 residues. From germline, CDR1 is GTSNPN and CDR2 SVGIG (reference sequence). The CDR3 sequence is CTWSTTDTQYF. The CDR3 nucleotides read TGTACCTGGAGTACCACAGATACGCAGTATTTT.

On this clonotype itself: At one boundary the junction diverges from the germline segment, which might be a read error. This chain links TRBV5-5 with TRBJ2-3; D may be TRBD1 or TRBD2 (7 bases each). Germline V gene sequence: CDR1 SGHKS, CDR2 YYEKEE (reference sequence). CDR3 length: 17 residues. The DNA for the CDR3 is TGTTCCAGCAGCTTAATTGGTGAGGGAGGGGGCAGAGATACGCAGTATTTT. Residues: CSSSLIGEGGGRDTQYF.

This chain links TRBV11-2 with TRBJ2-1; no firm D call. The ends were cut back, 10 bases at V and 9 bases at J, with 19 bases in the middle. The CDR3 loop spans 13 amino acids. Looked up from germline, CDR1 is SGHAT and CDR2 is FQNNGV. CDR3: CANSPGRWVEQFF. The CDR3 DNA reads as TGTGCCAATAGCCCAGGACGATGGGTTGAGCAGTTCTTC.

V and J are TRBV20-1 and TRBJ2-1; D gene unclear. Germline values: CDR1 DFQATT, CDR2 SNEGSKA (reference sequence). The CDR3 totals 12 residues. This chain's CDR3 is CSLLTQPNEQFF. The CDR3 DNA reads as TGCAGCCTATTGACCCAGCCCAATGAGCAGTTCTTC.

Concerning this clonotype itself: Being one base from a much bigger clone, this may be a read error. Here the CDR3 omits its conserved ending phenylalanine or tryptophan, so a read error is the likely source. The rearrangement uses TRBV12-3 or TRBV12-4 and TRBJ2-7; 7 bases are a match to TRBD1. V gave up 0 bases and J gave up 6 bases; unmatched junction bases: 5. This CDR3 is built from 14 residues. The CDR3 region is CASSLATGVSEQYL. CDR3 in DNA: TGTGCCAGCAGTTTAGCTACAGGGGTATCCGAGCAGTACTTA.

This clonotype occurred once. V usage is TRBV5-1 and J usage is TRBJ2-5; no clear D. The germline V gene has CDR1 SGHRS and CDR2 YFSETQ. This CDR3 is 13 amino acids long. V was trimmed by 6 bases and J by 2 bases, leaving 11 bases between them. The CDR3, as DNA: TGCGCCAGCAACGACAATTTACAAGAGACCCAGTACTTC. Amino acid sequence: CASNDNLQETQYF.

Concerning this clonotype itself: Relative to the germline gene, one junction end is altered; a read error may explain this. V and J are TRBV5-1 and TRBJ1-4; D unclear. CDR1 SGHRS and CDR2 YFSETQ come from the germline V gene. This CDR3 is built from 14 residues. The CDR3 loop reads CASSLEHGSETLFF. The CDR3 nucleotides are TGCGCCAGCAGCTTGGAACATGGGAGTGAAACACTGTTTTTT.

Note on this clonotype: This may be a read error: a much more frequent sequence differs by one nucleotide. This chain links TRBV5-1 with TRBJ2-3; 12 nucleotides align to TRBD2. V was clipped by 2 bases and J by 5 bases; unmatched bases: 6. The CDR3 is 16 amino acids. Per the germline V gene, CDR1 is SGHRS and CDR2 is YFSETQ. The CDR3 spells CASSFGLAGIRDTQYF. The CDR3 region has the DNA TGCGCCAGCAGCTTTGGACTAGCGGGAATCAGAGATACGCAGTATTTT.

The CDR3 loop reads CSVPRTGGNYGYTF. CDR3 nucleotide sequence: TGCAGTGTTCCCCGGACAGGGGGAAACTATGGCTACACCTTC. The chain couples TRBV20-1 to TRBJ1-2; TRBD1 matches at 10 bases. The CDR3 is made up of 14 amino acids. Germline CDR1 and CDR2: DFQATT and SNEGSKA (reference sequence). J was trimmed by 2 bases and V by 7 bases; bases with no gene match: 7.

Note on this clonotype: A much larger clone lies a single base off, so this may be a read error. This chain joins TRBV20-1 and TRBJ2-7; 7 bases match TRBD2. Germline CDR1 is DFQATT and CDR2 is SNEGSKA (reference sequence). There are 14 residues in the CDR3. The CDR3 here is CIAGGDYGPYEQYF. CDR3 sequence (DNA): TGCATTGCTGGGGGGGACTATGGACCCTACGAGCAGTACTTC.

This clonotype has at least ten counts. The chain couples TRBV6-1 to TRBJ2-7; TRBD1 is a possible D gene (5 bases). Trimming took 6 bases from V and 0 from J, leaving 15 bases between them. The CDR3 runs 15 residues. In germline, CDR1 is MNHNS, CDR2 SASEGT. The CDR3 nucleotides read TGTGCCAGCAGCGAATATGTGACAGCCTCCTACGAGCAGTACGTC. Its protein product is CASSEYVTASYEQYV.

This clonotype appeared a few times. The chain recombines TRBV20-1 with TRBJ2-1; 8 positions agree with TRBD2. The germline CDR1 and CDR2 sequences are DFQATT and SNEGSKA (reference sequence). The CDR3 contains 15 residues. J gave up 5 bases and V 4 bases, and 10 bases lay outside the gene matches. CDR3 bases: TGCAGTGCTAAGTGGATCGGGAGGGGGAACAATGAGCAGTTCTTC. It codes for CSAKWIGRGNNEQFF.

This clonotype has just a few counts. This chain joins TRBV6-5 and TRBJ1-5; D might be TRBD1 (5 bases). Germline CDR1 reads MNHEY; CDR2 reads SVGAGI. This CDR3 comprises 14 residues. Trimming took 4 bases from V and 2 from J, leaving 9 bases between them. This CDR3 is CASSWGKGNQPQHF. For the CDR3, the DNA is TGTGCCAGCAGTTGGGGGAAGGGCAATCAGCCCCAGCATTTT.

For this clonotype: Possible read error: a much larger clone is one base away. The V call is TRBV6-2 or TRBV6-3, the J call TRBJ2-1; 7 bases map to TRBD2. This CDR3 is 13 amino acids long. Trimming at V came to 11 bases and at J to 3 bases, leaving 7 bases not matched to a gene. Germline CDR1 and CDR2: MNHEY and SVGEGT. CDR3 DNA: TGTGCCTCCCGGCGGGAGAGCTACAATGAGCAGTTCTTC. Its protein product is CASRRESYNEQFF.

In the case of this clonotype: A much bigger clone sits one base away, suggesting this may be a read error. The rearrangement uses TRBV20-1 and TRBJ2-3, with D unclear. The V end lost 2 bases, the J end lost 0 bases, and 9 bases lay between the germline ends. The length of the CDR3 is 14 residues. The germline V gene has CDR1 DFQATT and CDR2 SNEGSKA (reference sequence). The DNA for the CDR3 is TGCAGTGCTAGAAATTATCTTAGCACAGATACGCAGTATTTT. Residues: CSARNYLSTDTQYF.

This clonotype was found many times. V usage is TRBV20-1 and J usage is TRBJ2-7; 9 bases agree with TRBD1. With 3 bases clipped from V and 5 bases from J, the junction kept 8 bases outside the gene matches. This CDR3 spans 14 amino acids. Germline CDR1 reads DFQATT; CDR2 reads SNEGSKA (reference sequence). In DNA, the CDR3 is TGCAGTGCTAGCGGGGGACAGGGAATAGACGAGCAGTACTTC. This encodes CSASGGQGIDEQYF.

Details on this clonotype: A much more abundant neighbour one base away suggests this may be a read error. The genes are TRBV12-3 or TRBV12-4 and TRBJ1-1; D not resolved. The CDR3 covers 14 residues. The V end was cut by 3 bases, the J end by 1 base, with 9 bases between. The CDR3 loop is CASSFSLWNTEAFF. CDR3 coding DNA: TGTGCCAGCAGTTTCTCCCTGTGGAACACTGAAGCTTTCTTT.

For this clonotype: Compared with germline, one end of the junction differs, possibly owing to a read error. This rearrangement joins TRBV11-2 to TRBJ2-1; possible D gene TRBD1, 5 bases. Germline values: CDR1 SGHAT, CDR2 FQNNGV. The CDR3 covers 13 residues. In nucleotides, the CDR3 is TGTGCCACCAGCTTTACAGGAGTCAATGAGCAGTTCTTC. This gives the protein CATSFTGVNEQFF.

Worth noting for this clonotype: At one end, the junction sequence differs from germline, possibly due to a read error. The chain couples TRBV29-1 to TRBJ2-1, with D possibly being TRBD1 (5 bases). The CDR3 covers 19 residues. Looked up from germline, CDR1 is SQVTM and CDR2 is ANQGSEA. The CDR3 region has the DNA TGCAACGTTGATGACACTGGGGCGTCAGCAGTCCCCTCCTACAATGAGCAGTTCTTC. Translation gives CNVDDTGASAVPSYNEQFF.

This clonotype was found a few times. The chain has TRBV20-1 and TRBJ2-3; 9 nucleotides line up with TRBD2. V lost 3 bases to trimming and J lost 14 bases; unmatched junction nucleotides: 6. Germline CDR1 and CDR2: DFQATT and SNEGSKA (reference sequence). The CDR3 has 11 residues. CDR3: CSASSSGSAYF. CDR3 DNA sequence: TGCAGTGCTAGTAGTAGCGGGAGCGCGTATTTT.

The J gene is TRBJ2-5, the V gene TRBV12-3 or TRBV12-4; 7 bases match TRBD1. This CDR3 is 15 amino acids long. The J segment lost 1 base and the V segment lost 5 bases, leaving 7 bases of the junction unmatched. CDR3 sequence: CASSPTGAGQETQYF. The DNA for the CDR3 is TGTGCCAGCAGTCCTACAGGGGCGGGCCAAGAGACCCAGTACTTC.

Regarding this clonotype: An end of the junction differs from the germline gene, which may be a read error. The V call is TRBV11-2, the J call TRBJ2-1, with D perhaps being TRBD1 or TRBD2 (5 bases each). This CDR3 has 16 amino acids. Germline V gives CDR1 SGHAT, CDR2 FQNNGV. CDR3 residues: CARSYGTLGSDNEQFF. Written as DNA, the CDR3 is TGTGCCAGGAGCTATGGGACCCTGGGGTCCGACAATGAGCAGTTCTTC.

Remarks on this clonotype: At one end the junction does not follow the germline gene, possibly because of a read error. V gene TRBV4-1 combines with J gene TRBJ2-1; D possibly corresponds to TRBD1 (5 bases). The CDR3 extends over 17 amino acids. From germline, CDR1 is MGHRA and CDR2 YSYEKL. The CDR3 spells CASSEGVSGPLSDKQFF. The CDR3 nucleotides are TGTGCCAGCAGCGAAGGGGTATCTGGACCCCTATCCGATAAGCAGTTCTTC.

Regarding this clonotype: A much larger clone differs by one base, so this may be a read error. V is TRBV12-3 or TRBV12-4 and J is TRBJ2-3; D unclear. The CDR3 has 11 amino acids. The CDR3 reads CVSSVGDTQYF. Written as DNA, the CDR3 is TGTGTCAGCAGTGTAGGCGATACGCAGTATTTT.

This clonotype has just one count. The CDR3 ends on some other residue instead of the conserved phenylalanine or tryptophan, so this is likely a read error. The gene calls are TRBV5-5 and TRBJ2-7; D gene unclear. Deletions cut 0 bases from V and 3 bases from J, with 7 bases between. The CDR3 contains 13 residues. Germline lookup yields CDR1 SGHKS and CDR2 YYEKEE (reference sequence). CDR3 amino acids: CASSLEYSYEQYA. CDR3 nucleotides: TGTGCCAGCAGCTTGGAGTACAGCTACGAGCAGTACGCC.

This clonotype has only a few counts. This chain uses TRBV20-1 with TRBJ2-1, with a weak D call TRBD2 (6 bases). The CDR3 is made up of 14 amino acids. Trimming pared 7 bases from V and 6 bases from J, leaving 19 bases between. Looked up from germline, CDR1 is DFQATT and CDR2 is SNEGSKA (reference sequence). CDR3 loop: CSVLLAVTRNEQFF. CDR3 sequence (DNA): TGCAGTGTGTTACTAGCTGTGACGCGCAATGAGCAGTTCTTC.

A remark on this clonotype: A much larger clonotype is one base distant, so this may be a read error. The chain employs TRBV6-5 and TRBJ2-1, with D possibly TRBD1 on 6 matching bases. In germline, CDR1 is MNHEY, CDR2 SVGAGI. The CDR3 spans 14 residues. V lost 10 bases, J lost 6 bases, and 19 bases lay in between. Written as DNA, the CDR3 is TGTGCCAACACCAAGGGGGAAGCGAGCAATGAGCAGTTCTTC. Protein product: CANTKGEASNEQFF.

This clonotype was recorded a few times. A junction boundary mismatches the germline segment, possibly from a read error. This chain links TRBV11-2 with TRBJ2-2; D gene unclear. CDR3 length: 15 residues. The V gene's germline CDR1 is SGHAT and CDR2 FQNNGV. The DNA of the CDR3 is TGTGCCCGTAGCTTATTCCTCGGCAACACGGGGGAGCTGTTTTTT. This gives the protein CARSLFLGNTGELFF.